This T cell receptor (beta chain) originates from a study of blood T cell repertoires in COVID-19. As for the study in general: PBMCs, B-cell-depleted T cells, or T cells provided the cDNA or gDNA that made up the material.

The ends were cut back, 5 bases at V and 5 bases at J, with 12 bases in the middle. CDR1 SGHRS and CDR2 YFSETQ come from the germline V gene. CDR3 size: 13 residues. Authors' methods: By means of reference gene primer amplification, nucleated cell counts were estimated. The repertoire was sequenced with immunoSEQ multiplex PCR; TCRdb's copy has only in-frame clones and lacks some. Clonal size and the V and J genes are those of that table, whereas D and trimming came from the DNA. The sample contains about 230,000 clones, less than 85% of which appear only once. The receptor was derived from a woman between 65 and 79 years old with active or convalescent COVID-19. Sequencing input: peripheral blood. The gene calls are TRBV5-1 and TRBJ2-3, with TRBD2 as a possible D gene (5 bases). DNA for the CDR3: TGCGCCAGCAGGAGAGACGGGAAAGATACGCAGTATTTT. Its translation: CASRRDGKDTQYF.